This is a list of T cell receptor beta chains from one sample in a study of blood T cell repertoires in COVID-19. Assay: immunoSEQ multiplex PCR; the TCRdb copy retains only in-frame clones and omits some. Of approximately 300,000 clones in the sample, 88% are singletons; the top ten hold approximately 4%. The sample consisted of peripheral blood. The receptors come from a woman in her forties or fifties with active or convalescent COVID-19. Each CDR3 is given without its conserved first and last residue.

v_call: TRBV6-2/TRBV6-3
cdr3_length: 12
j_call: TRBJ1-2
cdr3_aa: ASSYRDRLFGYT

v_call: TRBV29-1
cdr3_length: 11
j_call: TRBJ2-5
cdr3_aa: SVAGGLWETQY

v_call: TRBV9
cdr3_length: 12
j_call: TRBJ1-1
cdr3_aa: ASSLLGEGTEAF

v_call: TRBV5-1
cdr3_length: 12
j_call: TRBJ1-2
cdr3_aa: ASSLRGDGYGYT

v_call: TRBV13
cdr3_length: 19
j_call: TRBJ2-2
cdr3_aa: ASSPLIFTGGAGGKIGELF

v_call: TRBV25-1
cdr3_length: 12
j_call: TRBJ1-2
cdr3_aa: ASSDLRQGSGYT

v_call: TRBV3-1/TRBV3-2
cdr3_length: 13
j_call: TRBJ1-2
cdr3_aa: ASSQDQGQGYGYT

v_call: TRBV11-2
cdr3_length: 12
j_call: TRBJ2-7
cdr3_aa: ASSLGLAGIEQY

v_call: TRBV3-1/TRBV3-2
cdr3_length: 16
j_call: TRBJ2-5
cdr3_aa: ASSPLGLASAYQETQY

v_call: TRBV6-5
cdr3_length: 14
j_call: TRBJ2-7
cdr3_aa: ASSYSIQSGPYEQY

v_call: TRBV3-1/TRBV3-2
cdr3_length: 16
j_call: TRBJ1-4
cdr3_aa: ASSPWDRGSGTNEKLF

v_call: TRBV18
cdr3_length: 12
j_call: TRBJ1-2
cdr3_aa: ASSPPGADYGYT

v_call: TRBV7-2
cdr3_length: 14
j_call: TRBJ1-3
cdr3_aa: ASSAGQLISGNTIY

v_call: TRBV28
cdr3_length: 13
j_call: TRBJ2-7
cdr3_aa: ASSFSTGLVWEQY

v_call: TRBV6-1
cdr3_length: 14
j_call: TRBJ2-3
cdr3_aa: ASSESRGPDTDTQY

v_call: TRBV3-1/TRBV3-2
cdr3_length: 11
j_call: TRBJ1-1
cdr3_aa: ASSQGKQGEAF

v_call: TRBV5-1
cdr3_length: 11
j_call: TRBJ2-7
cdr3_aa: ASSLQGSYEQY

v_call: TRBV21-1
cdr3_length: 13
j_call: TRBJ1-2
cdr3_aa: ASSKRKDRGGGYT

v_call: TRBV12-3/TRBV12-4
cdr3_length: 11
j_call: TRBJ2-7
cdr3_aa: ATSLAGRREQY

v_call: TRBV5-1
cdr3_length: 12
j_call: TRBJ2-1
cdr3_aa: ASATSGGYNEQF

v_call: TRBV29-1
cdr3_length: 10
j_call: TRBJ1-1
cdr3_aa: SVGRGRTEAF

v_call: TRBV5-1
cdr3_length: 12
j_call: TRBJ2-5
cdr3_aa: ASSPGTRSETQY

v_call: TRBV19
cdr3_length: 14
j_call: TRBJ2-6
cdr3_aa: ASSITPQAGANVLT

v_call: TRBV6-2/TRBV6-3
cdr3_length: 12
j_call: TRBJ2-1
cdr3_aa: ASSYPGLSDEQF

v_call: TRBV5-8
cdr3_length: 13
j_call: TRBJ2-3
cdr3_aa: ASSLGQSGTDTQY

v_call: TRBV19
cdr3_length: 14
j_call: TRBJ1-4
cdr3_aa: ASIPGQGIANEKLF

v_call: TRBV30
cdr3_length: 13
j_call: TRBJ2-7
cdr3_aa: AWRGRFRETYEQY

v_call: TRBV12-3/TRBV12-4
cdr3_length: 11
j_call: TRBJ2-1
cdr3_aa: ASSFGGYNEQF

v_call: TRBV28
cdr3_length: 13
j_call: TRBJ1-6
cdr3_aa: ASSTGSASVSPLH

v_call: TRBV5-4
cdr3_length: 13
j_call: TRBJ1-4
cdr3_aa: ASSIPGGQNEKLF

v_call: TRBV28
cdr3_length: 11
j_call: TRBJ2-1
cdr3_aa: ASRLAGVNEQF